The clone carrying this T cell receptor beta chain was seen repeatedly, ten times or more. Its specificity is unknown. The observed sequence ends 3 residues before the CDR3 terminus, with the missing tail filled in from the germline J gene. Germline CDR1 and CDR2: GTSNPN and SVGIG (reference sequence). V was shortened by 3 bases and J by 3 bases, with 6 bases between the two germline ends. This CDR3 region has 12 residues. TCRdb's copy holds only in-frame clones and misses some; the assay was immunoSEQ multiplex PCR. Singletons are absent from the sample, which has 35,000 or so clones. This entry belongs to a study of T cell clonality in common variable immunodeficiency. The study, taken as a whole, reports: Compared with healthy controls, CVID subjects showed increased TCRbeta clonality, mostly in about a third. In common variable immunodeficiency, TCR beta chains reportedly carried fewer deletions and N-nucleotide insertions. CVID patient heterogeneity limited repertoire-clinical complication correlations.

Most patients and controls had Caucasian heritage. The receptor's source is a person aged 18 to 75 in good health. The sequencing sample was made of peripheral blood mononuclear cells. The V call is TRBV30, the J call TRBJ2-1; no definite D call. The CDR3 sequence is CAWSANYNEQFF. CDR3 DNA (partial): TGTGCCTGGAGCGCGAACTACAATGAG.